This T cell receptor (beta chain) was retrieved from a study of regulatory T cells in long-lasting Graves disease. Trimming stripped 5 bases from V and 1 base from J, with 14 bases between. The CDR3 has 15 residues. Germline loops: CDR1 LNHDA, CDR2 SQIVND (reference sequence). Ten or more counts support this clonotype. Arm-PCR of CDR3 regions and iRepertoire HTBI primers were the basis on which TCR beta libraries were built. TCRdb used MiXCR to reprocess the multiplex PCR reads, holding one entry per CDR3 protein. The table has roughly 500,000 distinct CDR3 sequences, around 13% seen once. Indicated time point: newly diagnosed GD, antithyroid drugs for less than 3 months. There was RNA extracted from PBMCs, and the TCR library was made from it. These data were also reused for a study on T cells in Graves' hyperthyroidism and ophthalmopathy. From that report: Graves' hyperthyroidism qualified as stable when ophthalmopathy did not progress within 18 months.

The receptor was isolated from a woman in her twenties or thirties with Graves disease. The chain employs TRBV19 and TRBJ1-2; D possibly corresponds to TRBD1 (6 bases). The sequences come from peripheral blood mononuclear cells (PBMCs), collected at new diagnosis, from a patient treated with antithyroid drugs. The CDR3 DNA sequence: TGTGCCAGTAGTCCAGGGGCCAGATTTAACTATGGCTACACCTTC. This translates into CASSPGARFNYGYTF.